This T cell receptor beta chain was recovered during a study of control samples from healthy donors and cancer patients. Germline lookup yields CDR1 SGHAT and CDR2 FQNNGV. The CDR3 consists of 13 residues. V was shortened by 6 bases and J by 1 base, with 6 bases between the two germline ends. TCRdb's copy holds only in-frame clones and misses some; the assay was immunoSEQ multiplex PCR. This table holds about 180,000 clones, 91% found once. This sequence originates from a woman aged 40 to 49 in good health. This chain joins TRBV11-2 and TRBJ2-2, with TRBD1 as a possible D gene (6 bases). Specimen: blood. CDR3 bases: TGTGCCAGCAGGGACAGGAACACCGGGGAGCTGTTTTTT. Translation: CASRDRNTGELFF.